A single sample gave rise to the 30 T cell receptor beta chains below, sequenced in a study of blood T cell repertoires in COVID-19. TCRdb keeps only in-frame clones here, not all; method: immunoSEQ multiplex PCR. The top ten clones hold about 3.5% of a sample with just under 350,000 clones, under 95% of them seen once. The sequenced sample consisted of peripheral blood. These receptor sequences come from a woman aged 18-30 years who had recovered from COVID-19.

The rearrangement links TRBV5-1 to TRBJ1-1; D is ambiguous. The V and J ends lost 2 bases and 4 bases respectively, with 6 bases between them. Germline CDR1 and CDR2: SGHRS and YFSETQ. The CDR3 length is 12 residues. DNA for the CDR3: TGCGCCAGCAGCTTAACAACCACTGAAGCTTTCTTT. It yields the protein CASSLTTTEAFF.

The CDR3 loop reads CASRRPGRSYNEQFF. Written as DNA, the CDR3 is TGTGCCAGCAGAAGGCCCGGGAGGTCTTACAATGAGCAGTTCTTC. The chain recombines TRBV2 with TRBJ2-1, with TRBD2 matching 7 bases. Germline trimming cut 6 bases from V and 4 bases from J; bases unmatched to any gene: 9. CDR1 is SNHLY and CDR2 is FYNNEI in the germline V gene. The CDR3 consists of 15 residues.

The chain has TRBV6-5 and TRBJ1-1, with 11 bases matching TRBD1. The CDR3 is 14 amino acids. Germline CDR1 MNHEY, CDR2 SVGAGI. Unmatched junction bases numbered 5, after V lost 5 bases and J lost 6 bases. The CDR3 loop is CASSTGTGGSEAFF. The CDR3 DNA is TGTGCCAGCAGTACTGGGACAGGGGGGTCTGAAGCTTTCTTT.

CDR3 sequence: CATGRYLAGYYEQYV. In nucleotides, the CDR3 is TGTGCCACGGGAAGGTATCTAGCGGGGTACTACGAGCAGTACGTC. The rearrangement uses TRBV15 and TRBJ2-7; TRBD2 matches at 9 bases. The CDR3 consists of 15 residues. J was trimmed by 3 bases and V by 9 bases; bases with no gene match: 12. The germline CDR1 and CDR2 sequences are LNHNV and YYDKDF (reference sequence).

The chain joins TRBV28 to TRBJ1-5; D gene uncertain. Germline V lookup: CDR1 MDHEN, CDR2 SYDVKM. V dropped 3 bases and J dropped 1 base, with 7 bases sitting between them. This CDR3 has 14 amino acids. The DNA of the CDR3 is TGTGCCAGCAGTTTCTCCAGGAGCAATCAGCCCCAGCATTTT. This gives the protein CASSFSRSNQPQHF.

The rearrangement joins TRBV10-2 to TRBJ1-2; D is unclear. With 7 bases removed from V and 0 bases from J, the gap between germline ends came to 9 bases. This CDR3 has 13 amino acids. Germline CDR1 is WSHSY and CDR2 is SAAADI. The chain's CDR3 is CASTFGTNYGYTF. The CDR3 bases are TGCGCCAGCACCTTCGGTACTAACTATGGCTACACCTTC.

This sequence joins TRBV7-6 and TRBJ1-1; no clear D. The CDR3 loop spans 12 amino acids. The germline CDR1 and CDR2 sequences are SGHVS and FNYEAQ. V was pared by 5 bases and J by 1 base, with 5 bases between. This CDR3 reads CASSLSNTEAFF. The CDR3 DNA follows: TGTGCCAGCAGCCTCTCGAACACTGAAGCTTTCTTT. The full variable domain, completed using reference TRBV7-6 and TRBJ1-1, is GAGVSQSPRYKVTKRGQDVALRCDPISGHVSLYWYRQALGQGPEFLTYFNYEAQQDKSGLPNDRFSAERPEGSISTLTIQRTEQRDSAMYRCASSLSNTEAFFGQGTRLTVV.

V is TRBV19 and J is TRBJ2-5; TRBD2 matches 13 bases. From germline, CDR1 is LNHDA and CDR2 SQIVND (reference sequence). The V gene end was trimmed by 3 bases and the J gene end by 5 bases; junction bases not matched to a gene: 15. This CDR3 has 19 residues. CDR3 protein: CASSIPGLAGKGGEETQYF. The CDR3 DNA follows: TGTGCCAGTAGTATTCCGGGACTAGCGGGAAAGGGAGGGGAGGAGACCCAGTACTTC.

This chain links TRBV15 with TRBJ1-1; the D is unclear. CDR1 is LNHNV and CDR2 is YYDKDF in the germline V gene (reference sequence). This CDR3 region has 13 residues. V gave up 1 base and J gave up 3 bases, with 6 bases separating them. In nucleotides, the CDR3 is TGTGCCACCAGCAGAGCCCCTGACACTGAAGCTTTCTTT. Its protein is CATSRAPDTEAFF.

The rearrangement joins TRBV11-2 to TRBJ2-1; D possibly corresponds to TRBD1 (5 bases). The CDR3 spans 13 residues. V lost 0 bases and J lost 7, with 7 bases in between. The germline V gene has CDR1 SGHAT and CDR2 FQNNGV. In DNA, the CDR3 is TGTGCCAGCAGCTTAGACAGGGTGAATGAGCAGTTCTTC. It encodes CASSLDRVNEQFF. Drawing the rest from reference TRBV11-2 and TRBJ2-1, the complete variable domain is EAGVAQSPRYKIIEKRQSVAFWCNPISGHATLYWYQQILGQGPKLLIQFQNNGVVDDSQLPKDRFSAERLKGVDSTLKIQPAKLEDSAVYLCASSLDRVNEQFFGPGTRLTVL.

The chain is built from TRBV15 and TRBJ2-1; possibly TRBD1 for D (7 bases). The CDR3 extends over 17 amino acids. V was trimmed by 4 bases and J by 1 base, leaving 17 bases between them. Germline-derived CDR1 and CDR2 are LNHNV and YYDKDF (reference sequence). The CDR3 coding sequence is TGTGCCACCAGCACCACCAGGGGGACTGCGTCCTACAATGAGCAGTTCTTC. Translated, it gives CATSTTRGTASYNEQFF. The entire variable domain, with the rest obtained from reference TRBV15 and TRBJ2-1, is as follows: DAMVIQNPRYQVTQFGKPVTLSCSQTLNHNVMYWYQQKSSQAPKLLFHYYDKDFNNEADTPDNFQSRRPNTSFCFLDIRSPGLGDTAMYLCATSTTRGTASYNEQFFGPGTRLTVL.

This clone was recorded once. This rearrangement joins TRBV7-2 to TRBJ2-5; TRBD2 matches at 12 bases. This CDR3 has 16 residues. Germline CDR1 and CDR2: SGHTA and FQGNSA. The V segment lost 5 bases and the J segment 4 bases; nucleotides outside the gene matches: 8. The CDR3: CASSLTPGLAGETQYF. Here the CDR3 DNA reads TGTGCCAGCAGCCTCACACCGGGACTAGCGGGAGAGACCCAGTACTTC.

V and J are TRBV7-2 and TRBJ2-2; tentative D call: TRBD1 (6 bases). Trimming shortened V by 1 base and J by 5 bases, and 11 bases separated the two germline ends. The CDR3 loop spans 15 amino acids. Germline V gene data show CDR1 as SGHTA and CDR2 as FQGNSA. CDR3 in DNA: TGTGCCAGCAGCTTAGACAGGGTGGGGACCGGGGAGCTGTTTTTT. It codes for CASSLDRVGTGELFF.

The chain combines TRBV7-9 with TRBJ2-6; 7 nucleotides match TRBD1. Per germline, CDR1 SEHNR and CDR2 FQNEAQ (reference sequence). The CDR3 loop spans 18 amino acids. V gave up 4 bases and J gave up 0 bases; unmatched junction bases: 9. The CDR3 is CASSYTGTAFSGANVLTF. The CDR3 DNA reads TGTGCCAGCAGCTACACCGGGACAGCCTTCTCTGGGGCCAACGTCCTGACTTTC. The whole variable domain, remainder taken from reference TRBV7-9 and TRBJ2-6, is DTGVSQNPRHKITKRGQNVTFRCDPISEHNRLYWYRQTLGQGPEFLTYFQNEAQLEKSRLLSDRFSAERPKGSFSTLEIQRTEQGDSAMYLCASSYTGTAFSGANVLTFGAGSRLTVL.

The rearrangement joins TRBV5-4 to TRBJ1-1; 9 bases are a match to TRBD1. The J segment lost 1 base and the V segment lost 4 bases, leaving 5 bases of the junction unmatched. Germline loops: CDR1 SGHNT, CDR2 YYREEE (reference sequence). The CDR3 spans 15 residues. The CDR3 bases are TGTGCCAGCAGCGCAAAGGACAGGGGGAACACTGAAGCTTTCTTT. It encodes CASSAKDRGNTEAFF.

This chain uses TRBV10-3 with TRBJ1-2, with D possibly TRBD1 on 5 matching bases. The CDR3 loop spans 15 amino acids. V lost 0 bases to trimming and J lost 4 bases, with 12 bases between them. Germline V gene lookup returns CDR1 ENHRY and CDR2 SYGVKD. For the CDR3, the DNA is TGTGCCATCAGTGAGTCAGGTGGGGCTGGCTATGGCTACACCTTC. Translating it yields CAISESGGAGYGYTF.

J is TRBJ2-7 and V is TRBV3-1 (or the pseudogene TRBV3-2); D is perhaps TRBD2 (5 bases). Trimming took 2 bases from V and 6 from J, leaving 11 bases between them. Germline V gene data show CDR1 as LGHDT and CDR2 as YNNKEL (reference sequence). CDR3 length equals 13 residues. The CDR3 nucleotides are TGTGCCAGCAGCCAATTGGAGGTAGGCGAGCAGTACGTC. Translating it yields CASSQLEVGEQYV.

The chain joins TRBV6-5 to TRBJ1-1, with 7 bases aligning to TRBD1. V dropped 6 bases and J dropped 2; count of bases not matched to a gene: 9. Per the germline V gene, CDR1 is MNHEY and CDR2 is SVGAGI. The length of the CDR3 is 15 residues. The CDR3 spells CASRSPGTVNTEAFF. The CDR3 DNA sequence: TGTGCCAGCAGATCCCCCGGGACAGTAAACACTGAAGCTTTCTTT.

This clone is a singleton in its sample. The chain couples TRBV7-2 to TRBJ2-3, with a possible D match to TRBD1 (5 bases). CDR3 length: 17 residues. Germline CDR1 and CDR2: SGHTA and FQGNSA. The V gene lost 2 bases and the J gene lost 5 bases, with 20 bases spanning the gap. The CDR3 protein is CASSLQGTGPYGDTQYF. In DNA, the CDR3 is TGTGCCAGCAGCTTACAGGGAACGGGCCCTTATGGAGATACGCAGTATTTT.

This clone was found once. The CDR3 DNA reads TGTGCCAGCAGCTTCCTATGGAACACTGAAGCTTTCTTT. This gives the protein CASSFLWNTEAFF. This chain connects TRBV11-2 to TRBJ1-1, with no clear D. V was pared by 3 bases and J by 1 base, with 6 bases between. The CDR3 loop spans 13 amino acids. Germline values: CDR1 SGHAT, CDR2 FQNNGV.

Details on this clone: Other DNA sequences in this sample translate to the same CDR3. The chain employs TRBV11-3 and TRBJ2-3; 10 bases match TRBD1. Trimming removed 4 bases from V and 3 bases from J; junction bases left unmatched: 4. The germline CDR1 and CDR2 sequences are SGHNT and YENEEA. The CDR3 has 15 amino acids. Here the CDR3 DNA reads TGTGCCAGCAGCTCGGGACAGGGGAGGACAGATACGCAGTATTTT. Translating it yields CASSSGQGRTDTQYF.

The rearrangement links TRBV2 to TRBJ2-3; TRBD2 agrees at 11 bases. This CDR3 comprises 13 residues. V lost 6 bases and J lost 5; bases outside the gene matches: 1. CDR1 and CDR2 from the germline V gene are SNHLY and FYNNEI. CDR3 bases: TGTGCCAGCAGCGGACTAGCGGGAGATACGCAGTATTTT. Its protein is CASSGLAGDTQYF. Looking up the rest from reference TRBV2 and TRBJ2-3 gives the full variable domain: EPEVTQTPSHQVTQMGQEVILRCVPISNHLYFYWYRQILGQKVEFLVSFYNNEISEKSEIFDDQFSVERPDGSNFTLKIRSTKLEDSAMYFCASSGLAGDTQYFGPGTRLTVL.

DNA of the CDR3: TGTGCCAGCAGCTTAGCCGACACTAGGTCTGGCTACACCTTC. The encoded protein is CASSLADTRSGYTF. The V and J genes are TRBV7-8 and TRBJ1-2; no reliable D call. The CDR3 has 14 residues. CDR1 SGHVS and CDR2 FQNEAQ come from the germline V gene. Trimming pared 0 bases from V and 7 bases from J, leaving 12 bases between.

This clone has a single count. Other DNA variants within this sample encode the same CDR3. The chain carries TRBV6-5 and TRBJ2-3; unclear D gene. The CDR3 has 13 residues. Germline CDR1 MNHEY, CDR2 SVGAGI. Trimming took 5 bases from V and 3 from J, leaving 9 bases between them. In nucleotides, the CDR3 is TGTGCCAGCAGTCGCGGTGGGACAGATACGCAGTATTTT. Amino acid sequence: CASSRGGTDTQYF.

The V gene is TRBV30, the J gene TRBJ1-1; unclear D gene. V was pared by 0 bases and J by 3 bases, with 11 bases between. Looked up from germline, CDR1 is GTSNPN and CDR2 is SVGIG (reference sequence). This CDR3 comprises 14 residues. CDR3 sequence reads: CAWSVPMSHTEAFF. In nucleotides, the CDR3 is TGTGCCTGGAGTGTACCTATGAGTCACACTGAAGCTTTCTTT.

This chain links TRBV3-1 (or the pseudogene TRBV3-2) with TRBJ1-2, with 8 nucleotides matching TRBD1. The CDR3 spans 14 residues. Germline V gene sequence: CDR1 LGHDT, CDR2 YNNKEL (reference sequence). Trimming cost V 4 bases and J 5 bases; bases outside gene matches: 6. DNA for the CDR3: TGTGCCAGCAGCCGGGACAGGTCGAGATATGGCTACACCTTC. Protein: CASSRDRSRYGYTF.

The gene calls are TRBV29-1 and TRBJ1-1; the D is unclear. This CDR3 has 13 residues. The V and J ends lost 5 bases and 5 bases respectively, with 15 bases between them. CDR1 is SQVTM and CDR2 is ANQGSEA in the germline V gene. The DNA of the CDR3 is TGCAGCGTTATCCGGAGCCCATGGACTGAAGCTTTCTTT. Its protein product is CSVIRSPWTEAFF.

The chain is built from TRBV4-3 and TRBJ1-4; TRBD1 aligns across 8 bases. The CDR3 has 16 residues. Per germline, CDR1 LGHNA and CDR2 YSLEER. Trimming took 3 bases from V and 2 from J; bases not matched to a gene: 5. CDR3 DNA sequence: TGCGCCAGCAGCCAGTACGACAGGGGCACTAATGAAAAACTGTTTTTT. Residues: CASSQYDRGTNEKLFF.

The chain couples TRBV5-1 to TRBJ1-2, with 8 bases that match TRBD1. V was clipped by 4 bases and J by 2 bases; unmatched bases: 7. This CDR3 spans 15 amino acids. Germline CDR1 reads SGHRS; CDR2 reads YFSETQ. CDR3 DNA: TGCGCCAGCAGCCCCGGGACAGGCCAAAACTATGGCTACACCTTC. As protein: CASSPGTGQNYGYTF. The full variable domain, completed using reference TRBV5-1 and TRBJ1-2, is KAGVTQTPRYLIKTRGQQVTLSCSPISGHRSVSWYQQTPGQGLQFLFEYFSETQRNKGNFPGRFSGRQFSNSRSEMNVSTLELGDSALYLCASSPGTGQNYGYTFGSGTRLTVV.

The chain links TRBV12-5 to TRBJ2-1; 7 nucleotides agree with TRBD2. Losses at the gene ends were 1 base for V and 4 bases for J; bases not matched to a gene: 1. The CDR3 length is 14 residues. Germline V CDR1 and CDR2: LGHNT, FRNRAP. The CDR3 region has the DNA TGTGCTAGTGGTTTGGGCGGGGGATACAATGAGCAGTTCTTC. Translating gives CASGLGGGYNEQFF.